This T cell receptor beta chain originates from a study of shared clonotypes between healthy human individuals. In the case of this clone: Antigen: not known. The same CDR3 arises from other DNA sequences in this sample as well.

V shed 8 bases and J shed 1 base, with 5 bases lying between them. The CDR3 spans 11 residues. Germline V gene lookup returns CDR1 SNHLY and CDR2 FYNNEI. Study-wide results and caveats: Genetic and exposure-history diversity was limited by the small donor number.

The table came from immunoSEQ multiplex PCR; TCRdb's copy has only in-frame clones and leaves some out. Found here are hundreds of thousands of clones, around nine tenths of them singletons; the top ten hold around 16%. This sequence was found in a man younger than 35 in good health. The sample taken for sequencing was memory CD8+ T cells sorted from blood. Regarding subset: CD45RO+ cells pooled with CCR7-negative TemRA cells. V and J are TRBV2 and TRBJ1-1; D not resolved. The CDR3 coding sequence is TGTGCCAGCGGCACGAACACTGAAGCTTTCTTT. This encodes CASGTNTEAFF.